This T cell receptor beta chain was sequenced in a study of CD8+ T cells in alopecia areata. Study-wide background: Among treated patients, oral tofacitinib was administered at 5 to 10 mg twice daily.

RNA was extracted and reverse transcribed into cDNA as the sequencing template. Libraries were prepared by immunoSEQ multiplex PCR; TCRdb keeps only in-frame clonotypes and omits some of them. The sample records around 190,000 clones, around three fifths being singletons. Regarding treatment: oral pan-JAK inhibitor, 5-10 mg twice daily. Notes on the study in general: Resident alphabeta T cells of normal skin are also sequenced in scalp samples. Both scalp clonality and the expanded CD8+ clones among the top 100 showed a significant decrease with tofacitinib. It was observed that many expanded lesional clones persisted in scalp and blood during tofacitinib.

A word on this clone: The antigen is not known.

This receptor was taken from a human donor with alopecia areata. This specimen consisted of CD4+ T cells sorted from blood, obtained at week 49, from a patient treated with tofacitinib.

The CDR3 DNA is TGTGCCAGCAGCCTAGACCGCTACGGCTACACCTTC. It specifies CASSLDRYGYTF. The rearrangement links TRBV6-5 to TRBJ1-2; D gene uncertain. Germline CDR1 and CDR2: MNHEY and SVGAGI. V was clipped by 6 bases and J by 8 bases, with 13 bases between them. The CDR3 has 12 residues.